The source of this T cell receptor (beta chain) is a study of T cells in Graves' hyperthyroidism and ophthalmopathy. The CDR3 length is 17 residues. Germline V CDR1 and CDR2: SGHTA, FQGNSA. The ends lost 0 bases at V and 4 bases at J; junction bases unmatched: 11. There were TCR beta CDR3 regions amplified from RNA transcripts. During a first-round RT-PCR of the TCR CDR3, the HTBI primer set was used. MiXCR, run by TCRdb on the multiplex PCR reads, gives a single entry per CDR3 protein. The sample records about half a million distinct CDR3 sequences, approximately 25% being singletons. This clonotype has ten or more counts. Clinical symptoms, serum thyroxine and TRAb, thyroid ultrasound and orbital computed tomography together formed the diagnostic basis.

The TCR sequence derives from a woman aged 25 to 39 with Graves' ophthalmopathy. The V and J genes are TRBV7-2 and TRBJ1-1, with TRBD1 matching over 7 bases. The sample was blood. The DNA of the CDR3 is TGTGCCAGCAGCTTAGCACCCTTCACAGGGGCGGCCACTGAAGCTTTCTTT. This sequence encodes CASSLAPFTGAATEAFF.